What follows is one TCR beta chain and its context. Sequenced by immunoSEQ multiplex PCR; TCRdb stores in-frame clones only, minus some. Of about 290,000 clones listed, approximately 86% are singletons. These data are taken from a study of blood T cell repertoires in COVID-19. Looking at the study overall: Specimens from acute and convalescent COVID-19 originated in the United States, Italy and Spain.

The CDR3 spans 14 residues. The germline gives CDR1 LNHNV, CDR2 YYDKDF (reference sequence). The ends lost 1 base at V and 6 bases at J; junction bases unmatched: 5. Sequenced input: peripheral blood. The receptor was derived from a woman between 50 and 59 years old with active or convalescent COVID-19. The chain recombines TRBV15 with TRBJ2-7, with 8 bases fitting TRBD1. The CDR3 region has the DNA TGTGCCACCAGCAGAGGTCAGGGGGCTGGCGAGCAGTACTTC. Translated: CATSRGQGAGEQYF.